This T cell receptor (beta chain) was obtained from a study of blood T cell repertoires in COVID-19. Study-level background: The analysed material was cDNA or gDNA that came from T cells, B-cell-depleted T cells, or PBMCs.

Methods used by the authors: Scientists estimated how many nucleated cells there were by amplifying reference gene primers. Method: immunoSEQ multiplex PCR; TCRdb's copy keeps in-frame clones and lacks some. V and J calls and clone size come straight from that table; D and trimming were deduced from the DNA. The table lists about 190,000 clones, approximately 81% of them singletons. CDR3 size: 17 residues. The germline V gene has CDR1 LNHDA and CDR2 SQIVND (reference sequence). V lost 10 bases and J lost 4; bases outside the gene matches: 19. Sequences were obtained from peripheral blood. The V call is TRBV19, the J call TRBJ2-7, with 10 bases fitting TRBD1. This clonotype was obtained from a woman older than 75 with active or convalescent COVID-19. CDR3 sequence: CATRPQAGTGERYEQYF. DNA for the CDR3: TGTGCCACTCGACCCCAAGCCGGGACAGGGGAGCGGTACGAGCAGTACTTC. The variable domain in full, with the rest retrieved from reference TRBV19 and TRBJ2-7, is DGGITQSPKYLFRKEGQNVTLSCEQNLNHDAMYWYRQDPGQGLRLIYYSQIVNDFQKGDIAEGYSVSREKKESFPLTVTSAQKNPTAFYLCATRPQAGTGERYEQYFGPGTRLTVT.